This T cell receptor beta chain was sequenced for a study of regulatory T cells in long-lasting Graves disease. Time point specified: persistent/refractory GD, antithyroid drugs over 5 years with positive TRAb. PBMCs were the source of the RNA used for TCR sequencing. Germline CDR1 and CDR2: MNHEY and SMNVEV (reference sequence). Trimming took off 8 bases at V and 7 bases at J, with 17 bases between the two ends. The CDR3 runs 13 residues. Concerning this clonotype: Its antigen is still unknown.

Study-level points and caveats: Favored gene segments in persistent disease were TRBV28, TRBJ1-2 and TRBJ2-5. Not thyroid tissue but only peripheral blood was studied.

The TCR beta library used iRepertoire HTBI primers with Arm-PCR amplification of CDR3. TCRdb recomputed calls from the multiplex PCR reads with MiXCR, one row per CDR3 protein. The sample includes approximately 380,000 distinct CDR3 sequences, around 20% seen only once; the top ten take less than 25%. The receptor's source is a female donor with Graves disease. The rearrangement uses TRBV27 and TRBJ1-1; no definite D call. Source: peripheral blood mononuclear cells (PBMCs), taken when the disease was refractory, from a patient treated with antithyroid drugs. Here the CDR3 DNA reads TGTGCCAGCGCGCTTTTTGCGGGAGATGAAGCTTTCTTT. This codes for CASALFAGDEAFF.